This is a list of T cell receptor beta chains from one sample in a study of blood T cells in healthy people across ages. TCRdb recomputed calls from the 5' RACE reads with MiXCR, one row per CDR3 protein. Among approximately 880,000 distinct CDR3 sequences listed, 40% to 60% were seen once. The specimen was blood. These receptors were taken from a man younger than 40 in good health. Both conserved end residues are part of each CDR3. A D gene is named only where the DNA matches it firmly. Rows give clone size only sometimes, using once, few, many, or a class for an expanded clone.

V gene: TRBV5-1
clone size: few
J gene: TRBJ1-6
D gene: TRBD1
CDR3 protein: CASSLGDRGKSPLHF
CDR3 DNA: TGCGCCAGCAGCTTGGGTGACAGGGGAAAATCACCCCTCCACTTT

V gene: TRBV7-2
clone size: few
J gene: TRBJ1-2
D gene: TRBD1
CDR3 protein: CASSLDRTYGYTF
CDR3 DNA: TGTGCCAGCAGCCTGGACAGGACCTATGGCTACACCTTC

V gene: TRBV28
clone size: .
J gene: TRBJ2-7
D gene: .
CDR3 protein: CASSLRLGVNYEQYF
CDR3 DNA: TGTGCCAGCAGTTTGCGCCTCGGGGTTAACTACGAGCAGTACTTC

V gene: TRBV9
clone size: many
J gene: TRBJ2-7
D gene: .
CDR3 protein: CASSVGLTYEQYF
CDR3 DNA: TGTGCCAGCAGCGTGGGCCTTACCTACGAGCAGTACTTC

V gene: TRBV25-1
clone size: once
J gene: TRBJ1-2
D gene: .
CDR3 protein: CASSGFGQRDGYTF
CDR3 DNA: TGTGCCAGCAGTGGTTTCGGACAGCGGGATGGCTACACCTTC

V gene: TRBV11-2
clone size: once
J gene: TRBJ2-1
D gene: TRBD1
CDR3 protein: CACSRTPGTGFNEQFF
CDR3 DNA: TGTGCCTGCAGCCGCACTCCCGGGACAGGGTTCAATGAGCAGTTCTTC

V gene: TRBV28
clone size: .
J gene: TRBJ2-3
D gene: .
CDR3 protein: CASSSAERFTDTQYF
CDR3 DNA: TGTGCCAGCAGTTCTGCCGAGCGGTTCACAGATACGCAGTATTTT

V gene: TRBV28
clone size: .
J gene: TRBJ2-7
D gene: .
CDR3 protein: CASSSRTDRSYEQYF
CDR3 DNA: TGTGCCAGCAGTTCCAGGACAGATAGATCCTACGAGCAGTACTTC

V gene: TRBV12-3/TRBV12-4
clone size: many
J gene: TRBJ2-7
D gene: TRBD1
CDR3 protein: CASNTAGTGSYEQYF
CDR3 DNA: TGTGCCAGCAACACCGCCGGGACAGGGTCCTACGAGCAGTACTTC

V gene: TRBV30
clone size: .
J gene: TRBJ2-7
D gene: .
CDR3 protein: CAWGSSYEQYF
CDR3 DNA: TGTGCCTGGGGAAGCTCCTACGAGCAGTACTTC

V gene: TRBV24-1
clone size: .
J gene: TRBJ2-3
D gene: .
CDR3 protein: CATGPAPTDTQYF
CDR3 DNA: TGTGCCACCGGCCCGGCCCCCACAGATACGCAGTATTTT

V gene: TRBV7-9
clone size: .
J gene: TRBJ1-1
D gene: .
CDR3 protein: CASSTRGEENTEAFF
CDR3 DNA: TGTGCCAGCAGCACGCGCGGCGAGGAGAACACTGAAGCTTTCTTT

V gene: TRBV6-2/TRBV6-3
clone size: few
J gene: TRBJ2-7
D gene: .
CDR3 protein: CASSQGDSSNEQYF
CDR3 DNA: TGTGCCAGCAGCCAAGGTGATTCTAGCAATGAGCAGTACTTC

V gene: TRBV27
clone size: .
J gene: TRBJ2-1
D gene: TRBD2
CDR3 protein: CASSRRITSGGRSSYNEQFF
CDR3 DNA: TGTGCCAGCAGTCGACGGATTACTAGCGGGGGGCGAAGCTCCTACAATGAGCAGTTCTTC

V gene: TRBV20-1
clone size: .
J gene: TRBJ2-4
D gene: TRBD1
CDR3 protein: CSARQGAQNIQYF
CDR3 DNA: TGCAGTGCTAGACAGGGGGCCCAAAACATTCAGTACTTC

V gene: TRBV4-1
clone size: .
J gene: TRBJ1-1
D gene: .
CDR3 protein: CASSQDPGGYFEAFF
CDR3 DNA: TGCGCCAGCAGCCAAGACCCAGGAGGATATTTTGAAGCTTTCTTT

V gene: TRBV3-1
clone size: .
J gene: TRBJ2-1
D gene: .
CDR3 protein: CASSQDLRGSNYNEQFF
CDR3 DNA: TGTGCCAGCAGCCAAGACCTCCGGGGGAGTAACTACAATGAGCAGTTCTTC

V gene: TRBV12-3/TRBV12-4
clone size: few
J gene: TRBJ2-3
D gene: .
CDR3 protein: CAMSRGGSTDTQYF
CDR3 DNA: TGTGCCATGTCCCGAGGGGGAAGCACAGATACGCAGTATTTT

V gene: TRBV20-1
clone size: .
J gene: TRBJ1-5
D gene: .
CDR3 protein: CSASQGIGNQPQHF
CDR3 DNA: TGCAGTGCTAGTCAGGGGATAGGCAATCAGCCCCAGCATTTT

V gene: TRBV20-1
clone size: .
J gene: TRBJ2-1
D gene: .
CDR3 protein: CSARDPRERGNEQFF
CDR3 DNA: TGCAGTGCTAGAGATCCGAGGGAAAGGGGGAATGAGCAGTTCTTC

V gene: TRBV7-2
clone size: .
J gene: TRBJ2-1
D gene: .
CDR3 protein: CASILGLGRDEQFF
CDR3 DNA: TGTGCCAGCATCTTAGGGCTAGGCCGGGATGAGCAGTTCTTC

V gene: TRBV7-9
clone size: .
J gene: TRBJ2-1
D gene: .
CDR3 protein: CATHRNNEQFF
CDR3 DNA: TGTGCTACCCATCGAAACAATGAGCAGTTCTTC

V gene: TRBV7-9
clone size: .
J gene: TRBJ2-5
D gene: .
CDR3 protein: CASSLVQSYQETQYF
CDR3 DNA: TGTGCCAGCAGCTTAGTACAGTCGTACCAAGAGACCCAGTACTTC

V gene: TRBV20-1
clone size: .
J gene: TRBJ1-5
D gene: .
CDR3 protein: CSARYVGGSGPQHF
CDR3 DNA: TGCAGTGCTAGATACGTGGGCGGTAGCGGGCCCCAGCATTTT

V gene: TRBV12-3/TRBV12-4
clone size: few
J gene: TRBJ2-5
D gene: TRBD2
CDR3 protein: CATGTMEGETQYF
CDR3 DNA: TGTGCCACCGGGACTATGGAGGGAGAGACCCAGTACTTC

V gene: TRBV6-1
clone size: .
J gene: TRBJ2-7
D gene: TRBD2
CDR3 protein: CASSEVSGGIYEQYF
CDR3 DNA: TGTGCCAGCAGTGAAGTGTCGGGGGGAATCTACGAGCAGTACTTC

V gene: TRBV20-1
clone size: .
J gene: TRBJ1-2
D gene: TRBD1
CDR3 protein: CSAPQDRGHGYTF
CDR3 DNA: TGCAGTGCTCCCCAAGACAGGGGACATGGCTACACCTTC

V gene: TRBV11-2
clone size: .
J gene: TRBJ2-1
D gene: TRBD1
CDR3 protein: CASSLLISDRGSRNEQFF
CDR3 DNA: TGTGCCAGCAGCTTATTGATTAGCGACAGGGGCTCGCGTAATGAGCAGTTCTTC

V gene: TRBV4-1
clone size: many
J gene: TRBJ1-5
D gene: TRBD1
CDR3 protein: CASSQSDRGPIASNQPQHF
CDR3 DNA: TGCGCCAGCAGCCAATCGGACAGGGGGCCTATCGCTAGCAATCAGCCCCAGCATTTT

V gene: TRBV2
clone size: once
J gene: TRBJ2-1
D gene: TRBD2
CDR3 protein: CASSMERGVYNEQFF
CDR3 DNA: TGTGCCAGCAGTATGGAGCGGGGGGTATACAATGAGCAGTTCTTC

V gene: TRBV20-1
clone size: few
J gene: TRBJ2-2
D gene: TRBD1
CDR3 protein: CSARGDRGRIGTGELFF
CDR3 DNA: TGCAGTGCTAGAGGGGACAGGGGGCGAATCGGCACCGGGGAGCTGTTTTTT

V gene: TRBV27
clone size: .
J gene: TRBJ2-5
D gene: .
CDR3 protein: CASSPRDRRETQYF
CDR3 DNA: TGTGCCAGCAGTCCCAGGGATAGAAGGGAGACCCAGTACTTC

V gene: TRBV11-2
clone size: few
J gene: TRBJ2-3
D gene: TRBD2
CDR3 protein: CASSFTSGGVDTQYF
CDR3 DNA: TGTGCCAGCAGCTTTACTAGCGGGGGGGTTGATACGCAGTATTTT

V gene: TRBV10-3
clone size: .
J gene: TRBJ2-5
D gene: .
CDR3 protein: CAISEPGPWETQYF
CDR3 DNA: TGTGCCATCAGTGAGCCGGGACCTTGGGAGACCCAGTACTTC

V gene: TRBV4-3
clone size: .
J gene: TRBJ2-1
D gene: .
CDR3 protein: CASSQDRGWDEQFF
CDR3 DNA: TGCGCCAGCAGCCAAGACCGGGGGTGGGATGAGCAGTTCTTC

V gene: TRBV5-1
clone size: once
J gene: TRBJ2-7
D gene: TRBD1
CDR3 protein: CASSLFGTGTSYEQYF
CDR3 DNA: TGCGCCAGCAGCCTATTCGGGACAGGGACGTCCTACGAGCAGTACTTC

V gene: TRBV27
clone size: few
J gene: TRBJ1-2
D gene: TRBD1
CDR3 protein: CASSQQGRNYGYTF
CDR3 DNA: TGTGCCAGCAGTCAACAGGGGCGCAACTATGGCTACACCTTC

V gene: TRBV6-5
clone size: .
J gene: TRBJ2-7
D gene: .
CDR3 protein: CASTHPGAYEQYF
CDR3 DNA: TGTGCCAGCACTCATCCGGGGGCCTACGAGCAGTACTTC

V gene: TRBV5-1
clone size: .
J gene: TRBJ2-6
D gene: .
CDR3 protein: CASSIGGDSGANVLTF
CDR3 DNA: TGCGCCAGCAGCATCGGGGGTGACTCTGGGGCCAACGTCCTGACTTTC

V gene: TRBV7-9
clone size: .
J gene: TRBJ2-5
D gene: TRBD1
CDR3 protein: CASSYGDRDQETQYF
CDR3 DNA: TGTGCCAGCAGTTATGGCGACAGGGACCAAGAGACCCAGTACTTC

V gene: TRBV12-3/TRBV12-4
clone size: .
J gene: TRBJ2-6
D gene: .
CDR3 protein: CASSFWQGRSGANVLTF
CDR3 DNA: TGTGCCAGCAGTTTTTGGCAGGGACGCTCTGGGGCCAACGTCCTGACTTTC

V gene: TRBV6-5
clone size: once
J gene: TRBJ1-6
D gene: .
CDR3 protein: CASRTGWGGRNSPLHF
CDR3 DNA: TGTGCCAGCAGAACAGGATGGGGGGGCAGGAATTCACCCCTCCACTTT

V gene: TRBV4-3
clone size: .
J gene: TRBJ1-2
D gene: .
CDR3 protein: CASSQEAQRNYGYTF
CDR3 DNA: TGCGCCAGCAGCCAAGAAGCACAGAGGAACTATGGCTACACCTTC

V gene: TRBV20-1
clone size: .
J gene: TRBJ1-6
D gene: .
CDR3 protein: CSARGGSVDDLIGPLHF
CDR3 DNA: TGCAGTGCTAGAGGGGGCAGCGTAGATGATCTGATAGGACCCCTCCACTTT

V gene: TRBV12-3/TRBV12-4
clone size: .
J gene: TRBJ1-5
D gene: .
CDR3 protein: CASSRNLGHQPQHF
CDR3 DNA: TGTGCCAGCAGCCGAAACTTAGGGCATCAGCCCCAGCATTTT

V gene: TRBV6-4
clone size: .
J gene: TRBJ2-3
D gene: TRBD2
CDR3 protein: CASSDSLGLAGSTDTQYF
CDR3 DNA: TGTGCCAGCAGTGACTCTCTGGGACTAGCGGGAAGCACAGATACGCAGTATTTT

V gene: TRBV3-1
clone size: .
J gene: TRBJ1-5
D gene: .
CDR3 protein: CASSQDRSAPQHF
CDR3 DNA: TGTGCCAGCAGCCAAGATCGGAGTGCGCCCCAGCATTTT

V gene: TRBV3-1
clone size: few
J gene: TRBJ2-1
D gene: .
CDR3 protein: CASSQNDNEQFF
CDR3 DNA: TGTGCCAGCAGCCAGAACGACAATGAGCAGTTCTTC

V gene: TRBV4-2
clone size: .
J gene: TRBJ1-2
D gene: .
CDR3 protein: CASSQELSGDYGYTF
CDR3 DNA: TGTGCCAGCAGCCAAGAACTGTCAGGGGACTATGGCTACACCTTC

V gene: TRBV5-5
clone size: .
J gene: TRBJ1-2
D gene: TRBD1
CDR3 protein: CASSLGPQGEPYGYTF
CDR3 DNA: TGTGCCAGCAGCTTGGGTCCACAGGGGGAACCCTATGGCTACACCTTC

V gene: TRBV20-1
clone size: few
J gene: TRBJ1-5
D gene: .
CDR3 protein: CSARGPANQPQHF
CDR3 DNA: TGCAGTGCGAGAGGCCCCGCAAATCAGCCCCAGCATTTT

V gene: TRBV27
clone size: .
J gene: TRBJ1-6
D gene: TRBD1
CDR3 protein: CASSTSPGGARGSPLHF
CDR3 DNA: TGTGCCAGCAGTACCTCACCAGGGGGCGCAAGGGGTTCACCCCTCCACTTT